The 29 T cell receptor beta chains presented below share a single source sample, sequenced in a study of blood T cell repertoires in COVID-19. The method was immunoSEQ multiplex PCR; TCRdb's version includes in-frame clones alone and lacks a portion of them. The sample consists of a few hundred thousand clones, roughly 90% of them appearing once. The sample consisted of PBMCs or T cells enriched from blood (not recorded which). The receptors originated from a woman younger than 45 who had recovered from COVID-19.

The chain couples TRBV7-8 to TRBJ2-3, with TRBD1 as a possible D gene (6 bases). Looked up from germline, CDR1 is SGHVS and CDR2 is FQNEAQ. V dropped 1 base and J dropped 0 bases, with 11 bases sitting between them. The CDR3 has 16 residues. CDR3 loop: CASSLDRDTSTDTQYF. Here the CDR3 DNA reads TGTGCCAGCAGCTTAGACAGGGATACTAGCACAGATACGCAGTATTTT. Filled out from reference TRBV7-8 and TRBJ2-3, the complete variable domain reads GAGVSQSPRYKVAKRGQDVALRCDPISGHVSLFWYQQALGQGPEFLTYFQNEAQLDKSGLPSDRFFAERPEGSVSTLKIQRTQQEDSAVYLCASSLDRDTSTDTQYFGPGTRLTVL.

The chain recombines TRBV6-2 or TRBV6-3 with TRBJ1-2, with D perhaps matching TRBD1 (6 bases). The CDR3 length is 15 residues. Germline V lookup: CDR1 MNHEY, CDR2 SVGEGT. V was trimmed by 4 bases and J by 4 bases, leaving 16 bases between them. For the CDR3, the DNA is TGTGCCAGCAGTTCTGCCCCGACAGGACCCTATGGCTACACCTTC. This gives the protein CASSSAPTGPYGYTF.

The J gene is TRBJ1-1, the V gene TRBV5-8, with D possibly TRBD1 on 5 matching bases. Germline assignment: CDR1 SGHTS and CDR2 YDEGEE. Trimming left V 7 bases short and J 1 base short, with 17 bases between. This CDR3 has 15 amino acids. The CDR3, as DNA: TGTGCCAGCCCCTGGCGGACACAGCGGAACACTGAAGCTTTCTTT. Translating gives CASPWRTQRNTEAFF.

This clone came up once. V is TRBV28 and J is TRBJ2-7, with D maybe TRBD2 (6 bases). Germline-derived CDR1 and CDR2 are MDHEN and SYDVKM. This CDR3 contains 15 residues. V was trimmed by 1 base and J by 3 bases, leaving 13 bases between them. The CDR3 region is CASSLFGGIDYEQYF. The CDR3 bases are TGTGCCAGCAGTTTATTCGGCGGGATAGACTACGAGCAGTACTTC.

The rearrangement links TRBV4-2 to TRBJ2-7, with D possibly being TRBD2 (6 bases). The CDR3 spans 13 residues. Germline-derived CDR1 and CDR2 are LGHNA and YNFKEQ. Trimming pared 5 bases from V and 3 bases from J, leaving 11 bases between. The CDR3 DNA is TGTGCCAGCAGCTCGGGAGCGGACTACGAGCAGTACTTC. It encodes CASSSGADYEQYF.

The CDR3, as DNA: TGTGCCAGCAGTTTATACAGGGGTTCAACTAATGAAAAACTGTTTTTT. It specifies CASSLYRGSTNEKLFF. The chain carries TRBV28 and TRBJ1-4; 7 positions agree with TRBD1. From germline, CDR1 is MDHEN and CDR2 SYDVKM. The CDR3 contains 16 residues. V lost 1 base to trimming and J lost 0 bases; unmatched junction nucleotides: 2.

A word on this clone: The same CDR3 is also encoded by other DNA sequences in this sample. The V gene is TRBV28, the J gene TRBJ2-5; maybe TRBD1 (6 bases). Trimming removed 2 bases at V and 5 bases at J, with 9 bases between. Germline values: CDR1 MDHEN, CDR2 SYDVKM. The CDR3 length is 13 residues. The CDR3 here is CASSLGGRETQYF. CDR3 coding DNA: TGTGCCAGCAGTTTAGGGGGCCGGGAGACCCAGTACTTC.

This clone was seen once. V usage is TRBV3-1 (or the pseudogene TRBV3-2) and J usage is TRBJ2-5; TRBD1 might be the D (5 bases). Germline V gene data show CDR1 as LGHDT and CDR2 as YNNKEL (reference sequence). This CDR3 spans 14 amino acids. V shed 8 bases and J shed 5 bases, with 18 bases lying between them. The CDR3 is CASGEGVIKETQYF. The CDR3 DNA reads as TGTGCCAGCGGTGAAGGGGTTATTAAGGAGACCCAGTACTTC.

The gene calls are TRBV5-1 and TRBJ2-3; 9 bases align to TRBD1. The germline CDR1 and CDR2 sequences are SGHRS and YFSETQ. CDR3 length: 16 residues. V was clipped by 4 bases and J by 1 base; unmatched bases: 7. The CDR3 spells CASSPKDRGGTDTQYF. As DNA, the CDR3 is TGCGCCAGCAGCCCCAAGGACAGGGGAGGCACAGATACGCAGTATTTT.

This clone was recorded once. This rearrangement joins TRBV19 to TRBJ1-5; unclear D gene. CDR3 length: 13 residues. The V end was cut by 5 bases, the J end by 2 bases, with 7 bases between. In germline, CDR1 is LNHDA, CDR2 SQIVND (reference sequence). The CDR3, as DNA: TGTGCCAGTAGTTTCGGGGGCAATCAGCCCCAGCATTTT. Its protein is CASSFGGNQPQHF.

This chain uses TRBV4-2 with TRBJ1-1; D is possibly TRBD1 (6 bases). The CDR3 extends over 16 amino acids. The germline gives CDR1 LGHNA, CDR2 YNFKEQ. V lost 1 base and J lost 1, with 13 bases in between. The chain's CDR3 is CASSQASGQQNTEAFF. Here the CDR3 DNA reads TGTGCCAGCAGCCAAGCCTCGGGACAACAGAACACTGAAGCTTTCTTT.

The J gene is TRBJ2-1, the V gene TRBV21-1; the table's D call, TRBD2, was not checked against the DNA. TRBV21-1 is classified as a pseudogene. The CDR3 sequence is 16 residues long. The CDR3 loop is CASSKEGRGACNEQFF. The CDR3 bases are TGTGCCAGCAGCAAAGAGGGGCGGGGGGCCTGTAATGAGCAGTTCTTC.

V is TRBV15 and J is TRBJ1-1; TRBD1 agrees at 7 bases. The CDR3 runs to 14 residues. Germline lookup yields CDR1 LNHNV and CDR2 YYDKDF (reference sequence). Germline trimming cut 1 base from V and 11 bases from J; bases unmatched to any gene: 10. This CDR3 reads CATSRGQRNRGAFF. The CDR3 DNA reads as TGTGCCACCAGCAGAGGGCAAAGGAACAGGGGCGCTTTCTTT.

The V call is TRBV29-1, the J call TRBJ2-1; 7 bases align to TRBD2. After removal of 1 base from V and 7 bases from J, the junction contained 4 bases not matched to a gene. This CDR3 has 13 residues. Germline-derived CDR1 and CDR2 are SQVTM and ANQGSEA. The CDR3 loop reads CSVEGGRRNEQFF. CDR3 nucleotides: TGCAGCGTTGAAGGCGGGAGACGGAATGAGCAGTTCTTC.

The chain employs TRBV7-8 and TRBJ1-1; 7 nucleotides agree with TRBD1. V shed 2 bases, J shed 4 bases, and the junction held 13 bases outside the gene matches. CDR1 is SGHVS and CDR2 is FQNEAQ in the germline V gene. The CDR3 runs to 17 residues. The CDR3 here is CASSLYGRGHSVTEAFF. The CDR3, as DNA: TGTGCCAGCAGCTTATACGGGAGGGGGCACTCTGTCACTGAAGCTTTCTTT.

The J gene is TRBJ1-3, the V gene TRBV28, with 7 bases that match TRBD1. Unmatched junction bases numbered 13, after V lost 10 bases and J lost 7 bases. The CDR3 sequence is 14 residues long. Germline lookup yields CDR1 MDHEN and CDR2 SYDVKM. CDR3 amino acids: CATNPTGRRNTIYF. The DNA of the CDR3 is TGTGCCACCAATCCGACAGGGAGGAGGAACACCATATATTTT.

The chain carries TRBV7-3 and TRBJ1-2; D not certain. CDR1 and CDR2 from the germline V gene are SGHTA and FQGTGA. The CDR3 has 14 amino acids. The V end lost 2 bases, the J end lost 4 bases, and 11 bases lay between the germline ends. Written as DNA, the CDR3 is TGTGCCAGCAGCTTAGAGGGTCACGGCTATGGCTACACCTTC. Its protein is CASSLEGHGYGYTF. Full variable domain (missing parts from reference TRBV7-3 and TRBJ1-2): GAGVSQTPSNKVTEKGKYVELRCDPISGHTALYWYRQSLGQGPEFLIYFQGTGAADDSGLPNDRFFAVRPEGSVSTLKIQRTERGDSAVYLCASSLEGHGYGYTFGSGTRLTVV.

The chain uses TRBV5-1 and TRBJ2-3, with TRBD1 matching over 12 bases. The CDR3 loop spans 15 amino acids. The trim removed 4 bases at V and 2 bases at J, leaving 2 bases unmatched. Germline CDR1 reads SGHRS; CDR2 reads YFSETQ. CDR3 loop: CASSGTGGYTDTQYF. In DNA form, the CDR3 reads TGCGCCAGCAGCGGGACAGGGGGCTACACAGATACGCAGTATTTT.

The DNA of the CDR3 is TGTGCCAGCACCCCGTCGGGGGGCGGCGATCAGCCCCAGCATTTT. This encodes CASTPSGGGDQPQHF. This chain uses TRBV28 with TRBJ1-5, with TRBD1 as a possible D gene (6 bases). The CDR3 extends over 15 amino acids. The V gene's germline CDR1 is MDHEN and CDR2 SYDVKM. The V end lost 7 bases, the J end lost 5 bases, and 18 bases lay between the germline ends.

The chain has TRBV19 and TRBJ2-2; TRBD1 might be the D (5 bases). The CDR3 sequence is 15 residues long. Germline CDR1 LNHDA, CDR2 SQIVND (reference sequence). V lost 2 bases and J lost 1, with 8 bases in between. CDR3 sequence reads: CASSIWQGNTGELFF. The CDR3 nucleotides read TGTGCCAGTAGTATATGGCAGGGGAACACCGGGGAGCTGTTTTTT. The variable domain in full, completed from reference TRBV19 and TRBJ2-2, reads DGGITQSPKYLFRKEGQNVTLSCEQNLNHDAMYWYRQDPGQGLRLIYYSQIVNDFQKGDIAEGYSVSREKKESFPLTVTSAQKNPTAFYLCASSIWQGNTGELFFGEGSRLTVL.

This chain connects TRBV6-1 to TRBJ1-2; tentative D call: TRBD1 (5 bases). Germline values: CDR1 MNHNS, CDR2 SASEGT. The ends were cut back, 7 bases at V and 8 bases at J, with 20 bases in the middle. This CDR3 contains 14 residues. CDR3 nucleotides: TGTGCCAGCAATATAGGGGAGGGGTTTTGGGGCTACACCTTC. Protein product: CASNIGEGFWGYTF.

The sample holds one count of this clone. The chain joins TRBV28 to TRBJ1-5; 7 nucleotides match TRBD1. The CDR3 is 15 residues long. V trimming: 6 bases; J trimming: 4 bases; junction bases outside the gene matches: 9. Germline values: CDR1 MDHEN, CDR2 SYDVKM. CDR3 in amino acids: CASSRTGAKNQPQHF. The CDR3 DNA follows: TGTGCCAGCAGCAGGACAGGAGCGAAAAATCAGCCCCAGCATTTT.

This chain uses TRBV5-1 with TRBJ2-1; 7 bases map to TRBD1. Per germline, CDR1 SGHRS and CDR2 YFSETQ. J was trimmed by 3 bases and V by 1 base; bases with no gene match: 7. This CDR3 has 16 amino acids. CDR3 in DNA: TGCGCCAGCAGCTTGAAGGACAGGCATATCTACAATGAGCAGTTCTTC. Its translation: CASSLKDRHIYNEQFF.

The chain couples TRBV5-6 to TRBJ2-7; no clear D. Deletions cut 0 bases from V and 2 bases from J, with 9 bases between. Germline CDR1 reads SGHDT; CDR2 reads YYEEEE. The CDR3 consists of 14 residues. CDR3 nucleotides: TGTGCCAGCAGCTTGGTAAGCTACGCCTACGAGCAGTACTTC. Translating gives CASSLVSYAYEQYF.

V and J are TRBV30 and TRBJ1-5; possibly TRBD1 for D (5 bases). Germline V gene sequence: CDR1 GTSNPN, CDR2 SVGIG (reference sequence). This CDR3 has 16 residues. The V end lost 0 bases, the J end lost 2 bases, and 14 bases lay between the germline ends. The CDR3 sequence: CAWSVQGPLGNQPQHF. CDR3 nucleotide sequence: TGTGCCTGGAGTGTTCAGGGTCCTTTAGGCAATCAGCCCCAGCATTTT.

This sequence joins TRBV7-6 and TRBJ2-5; 7 bases agree with TRBD2. Germline loops: CDR1 SGHVS, CDR2 FNYEAQ. The V and J ends lost 1 base and 1 base, in that order; junction bases with no gene match: 3. This CDR3 region has 15 residues. The CDR3 sequence is CASSLVASGQETQYF. The DNA for the CDR3 is TGTGCCAGCAGCTTAGTGGCTAGCGGCCAAGAGACCCAGTACTTC.

V gene TRBV5-1 combines with J gene TRBJ2-7, with TRBD1 matching 8 bases. The CDR3 length is 15 residues. J lost 4 bases, V lost 4 bases, and 10 bases had no gene match. The germline V gene encodes CDR1 SGHRS and CDR2 YFSETQ. As DNA, the CDR3 is TGCGCCAGCAGCCTGGGGGGCAGGGGGCTTTACGAGCAGTACTTC. It codes for CASSLGGRGLYEQYF.

As concerns this clone: One junction end does not reproduce the germline sequence, and a read error may be involved. The chain links TRBV19 to TRBJ1-1; 9 nucleotides line up with TRBD1. Germline CDR1 and CDR2: LNHDA and SQIVND (reference sequence). The CDR3 consists of 13 residues. The CDR3 loop reads CASTQSGTGFSVF. The CDR3 DNA follows: TGTGCCAGTACCCAATCCGGGACAGGGTTCTCGGTCTTT.

The chain recombines TRBV18 with TRBJ2-1; TRBD2 agrees at 11 bases. The CDR3 is 16 residues long. Trimming at V came to 1 base and at J to 6 bases, leaving 5 bases not matched to a gene. CDR1 and CDR2 (germline): KGHSH, LQKENI. The CDR3 DNA reads TGTGCCAGCTCACCACGAACTAGCGGGAGTGGCAATGAGCAGTTCTTC. Translation: CASSPRTSGSGNEQFF.